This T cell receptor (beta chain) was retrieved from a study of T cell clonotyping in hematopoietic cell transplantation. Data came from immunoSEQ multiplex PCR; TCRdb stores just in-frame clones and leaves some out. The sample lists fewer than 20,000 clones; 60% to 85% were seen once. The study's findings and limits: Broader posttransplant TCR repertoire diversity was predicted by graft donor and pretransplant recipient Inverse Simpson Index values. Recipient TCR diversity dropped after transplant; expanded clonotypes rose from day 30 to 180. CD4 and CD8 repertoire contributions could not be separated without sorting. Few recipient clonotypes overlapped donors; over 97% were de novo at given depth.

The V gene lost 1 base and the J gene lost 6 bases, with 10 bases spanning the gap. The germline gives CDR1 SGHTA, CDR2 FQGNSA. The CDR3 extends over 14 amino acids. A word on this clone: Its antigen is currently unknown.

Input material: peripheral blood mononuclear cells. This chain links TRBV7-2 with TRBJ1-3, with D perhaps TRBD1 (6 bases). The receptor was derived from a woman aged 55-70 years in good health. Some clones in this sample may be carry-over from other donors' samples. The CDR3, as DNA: TGTGCCAGCAGCTTAGGAGGGGGTTCAAACACCATATATTTT. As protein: CASSLGGGSNTIYF.